The entry below describes one T cell receptor (beta chain). What it binds is unknown. These data originate in a study of identical twins. Study-level results: Twin-shared out-of-frame alpha sequences were enriched for low generation probability. Memory repertoires lacked the insertion deficit that abundant cord blood beta clonotypes showed. Within monozygotic twins, out-of-frame TCR alpha sharing was underestimated by the models.

Per the germline V gene, CDR1 is SQVTM and CDR2 is ANQGSEA. The CDR3 contains 15 residues. V lost 3 bases, J lost 0 bases, and 12 bases lay in between. A universal primer site arose from template switching, and cDNA bore unique molecular identifiers. TCRdb analysed the 5' RACE reads with MiXCR anew, one entry per CDR3 protein. The sample contains about 810,000 distinct CDR3 sequences, 9% to 15% of which appear only once. These data also featured in a second study, about yellow fever vaccine responses in identical twins.

The material sequenced was PBMCs. This chain uses TRBV29-1 with TRBJ2-1; D is unclear. This sequence originates from a woman under 30 in good health. CDR3 residues: CSVDKGLLSYNEQFF. The CDR3 DNA reads as TGCAGCGTTGATAAGGGCCTTCTCTCCTACAATGAGCAGTTCTTC.